This TCR beta chain emerged from a study of T-cell memory formation after mild COVID-19. V was shortened by 5 bases and J by 6 bases, with 11 bases between the two germline ends. This CDR3 spans 12 amino acids. The germline CDR1 and CDR2 sequences are SEHNR and FQNEAQ (reference sequence). TCRdb called the 5' RACE reads again in MiXCR, with one record for every CDR3 protein. The data show about 360,000 distinct CDR3 sequences, roughly 14% seen once. The sequence derives from a man between 18 and 29 years old who had mild COVID-19 (a few samples of this study predate the infection). Cell type and time point are not known. Specimen: PBMCs or a T cell subset sorted from them (not recorded which). The J gene is TRBJ2-7, the V gene TRBV7-9, with D possibly matching TRBD2 (6 bases). The chain's CDR3 is CASSRDSPEQYV. The CDR3 DNA follows: TGTGCCAGCAGCCGGGACTCTCCCGAGCAGTACGTC.